This T cell receptor beta chain was observed in a study of cytomegalovirus exposure and HLA in healthy donors. This clone has only a few counts. Using immunoSEQ multiplex PCR, the repertoire was profiled, and TCRdb retains in-frame clones only, with some absent. The sample has roughly 200,000 clones; roughly three quarters are singletons. From germline, CDR1 is MNHNS and CDR2 SASEGT. The J segment lost 5 bases and the V segment lost 3 bases, leaving 6 bases of the junction unmatched. The CDR3 totals 14 residues. The gene calls are TRBV6-1 and TRBJ2-7; 8 nucleotides align to TRBD1. The specimen sequenced was PBMCs. The sequence was collected from a young woman in good health and CMV-seronegative. DNA of the CDR3: TGTGCCAGCAGTGACAGGGGGCGCGTCAACGAGCAGTACTTC. Protein: CASSDRGRVNEQYF.